Listed below are T cell receptor beta chains from one sample, sequenced in a study of blood T cell repertoires in COVID-19. Profiling relied on immunoSEQ multiplex PCR, and the TCRdb table lists in-frame clones only, not all of them. This table holds 200,000 to 250,000 clones, 75% to 85% found once. The sequencing input was peripheral blood. These receptors came from a man in his fifties or sixties with active or convalescent COVID-19. CDR3s include the opening cysteine and the closing phenylalanine or tryptophan. Fields, in order: CDR3 length, J gene, D gene, V gene, clone size, CDR3 protein, CDR3 DNA. A D gene is named only where the DNA matches it firmly. The size entry is marked missing in some rows and otherwise reads once, few, many or a size class.

17 TRBJ2-7 TRBD1 TRBV4-1 NA CASSRNPLGQGTYEQYF TGCGCCAGCAGCCGAAACCCGCTGGGACAGGGGACCTACGAGCAGTACTTC
15 TRBJ2-7 NA TRBV15 NA CATSRDVGSSYEQYF TGTGCCACCAGCAGAGATGTAGGGAGCTCCTACGAGCAGTACTTC
14 TRBJ2-7 TRBD1 TRBV18 NA CASSPQGALDEQYF TGTGCCAGCTCACCACAGGGGGCCCTCGACGAGCAGTACTTC
16 TRBJ2-1 NA TRBV24-1 NA CATSDPSGQGRNEQFF TGTGCCACCAGTGATCCTAGCGGACAGGGTAGAAATGAGCAGTTCTTC
15 TRBJ1-4 TRBD1 TRBV4-1 NA CASSAGTERREKLFF TGCGCCAGCAGCGCTGGGACAGAGAGGCGGGAAAAACTGTTTTTT
16 TRBJ2-7 TRBD1 TRBV6-6 NA CASSRQGGWGAHEQYF TGTGCCAGCAGTCGACAGGGGGGTTGGGGCGCCCACGAGCAGTACTTC
13 TRBJ1-2 TRBD1 TRBV7-2 NA CASSWDSSYGYTF TGTGCCAGCAGCTGGGACAGTTCCTATGGCTACACCTTC
16 TRBJ2-5 NA TRBV5-4 NA CASSLGGGQNQETQYF TGTGCCAGCAGCTTAGGCGGCGGGCAGAACCAAGAGACCCAGTACTTC
17 TRBJ2-3 TRBD2 TRBV3-1/TRBV3-2 NA CASSQDGQAGVRDTQYF TGTGCCAGCAGCCAAGATGGGCAAGCGGGGGTCCGAGATACGCAGTATTTT
12 TRBJ1-2 NA TRBV28 once CASQDRNYGYTF TGTGCCAGTCAGGACAGAAACTATGGCTACACCTTC
18 TRBJ2-2 TRBD2 TRBV5-6 NA CASSLEGTRFGNTGELFF TGTGCCAGCAGCTTGGAGGGGACTAGATTCGGGAACACCGGGGAGCTGTTTTTT
12 TRBJ1-5 NA TRBV18 NA CASSLQNQPQHF TGTGCCAGCTCACTACAAAATCAGCCCCAGCATTTT
16 TRBJ1-5 NA TRBV3-1/TRBV3-2 NA CASSPQGVGSKQPQHF TGTGCCAGCAGTCCACAGGGAGTTGGGTCAAAACAGCCCCAGCATTTT
12 TRBJ1-1 NA TRBV2 NA CASSEARVEAFF TGTGCCAGCAGTGAAGCCAGGGTTGAAGCTTTCTTT
14 TRBJ2-5 TRBD1 TRBV5-4 NA CASSFGQDRETQYF TGTGCCAGCAGCTTCGGACAGGATAGGGAGACCCAGTACTTC
15 TRBJ1-2 NA TRBV4-3 NA CASSQDWGLTYGYTF TGCGCCAGCAGCCAAGATTGGGGGCTGACCTATGGCTACACCTTC
12 TRBJ2-1 NA TRBV28 NA CASSSFYNEQFF TGTGCCAGCAGTTCATTCTACAATGAGCAGTTCTTC
14 TRBJ1-4 NA TRBV4-3 NA CASSPKQGREKLFF TGCGCCAGCAGCCCCAAACAGGGAAGAGAAAAACTGTTTTTT
18 TRBJ2-1 NA TRBV4-1 once CASSPIGGMGLSYNEQFF TGCGCCAGCAGCCCCATTGGGGGGATGGGACTCTCCTACAATGAGCAGTTCTTC
16 TRBJ2-5 NA TRBV7-2 few CASSSLPSGGGETQYF TGTGCCAGCAGCTCCCTCCCATCAGGGGGAGGAGAGACCCAGTACTTC